Below are 5 T cell receptor beta chains sequenced from a single sample in a study of T cells in Graves' hyperthyroidism and ophthalmopathy. The investigators amplified TCR beta CDR3 regions from RNA transcripts. The HTBI primer set was used in a first-round RT-PCR of the TCR CDR3. TCRdb processed the multiplex PCR reads anew with MiXCR; each CDR3 protein has one entry. The sample consists of some 510,000 distinct CDR3 sequences, around 45% of them appearing once. Material: peripheral blood or thyroid tissue (not recorded which). These receptors were collected from a woman younger than 35 with Graves' hyperthyroidism.

This clonotype was detected only a few times. CDR3 sequence: CSASPRTASNQPQHF. CDR3 sequence (DNA): TGCAGTGCTAGCCCCCGGACAGCCAGCAATCAGCCCCAGCATTTT. The J gene is TRBJ1-5, the V gene TRBV20-1; D is perhaps TRBD1 (6 bases). V dropped 3 bases and J dropped 1 base, with 13 bases sitting between them. The CDR3 extends over 15 amino acids. The germline CDR1 and CDR2 sequences are DFQATT and SNEGSKA (reference sequence).

This clonotype was seen a handful of times. The gene calls are TRBV10-1 and TRBJ2-2; either TRBD1 or TRBD2 may supply D (6 bases each). CDR3 length equals 16 residues. Trimming removed 4 bases at V and 0 bases at J, with 12 bases between. Per germline, CDR1 WNHNN and CDR2 SYGVQD (reference sequence). The CDR3 coding sequence is TGCGCCAGCAGTGGGGGGCCGGGGGCGAACACCGGGGAGCTGTTTTTT. Its translation is CASSGGPGANTGELFF.

Concerning this clonotype itself: A junction end diverges from the germline sequence, so it may reflect a read error. This sequence joins TRBV7-2 and TRBJ2-7; TRBD1 agrees at 8 bases. Germline lookup yields CDR1 SGHTA and CDR2 FQGNSA. The CDR3 totals 14 residues. This CDR3 is CASSPGQEGYEQYF. DNA of the CDR3: TGCGCCAGCAGCCCGGGACAGGAAGGCTACGAGCAGTACTTC.

V and J are TRBV25-1 and TRBJ1-2; D is ambiguous. The CDR3 is 16 residues long. Trimming left V 8 bases short and J 4 bases short, with 23 bases between. The V gene's germline CDR1 is MGHDK and CDR2 SYGVNS. For the CDR3, the DNA is TGTGCCAGCGTTGAAGATGAGCGAGCCTCCTCCTATGGCTACACCTTC. It translates to CASVEDERASSYGYTF.

Worth noting for this clonotype: Mismatch with germline at one junction end may stem from a read error. V is TRBV7-9 and J is TRBJ2-7; D call uncertain. The V gene's germline CDR1 is SEHNR and CDR2 FQNEAQ (reference sequence). This CDR3 spans 11 amino acids. The CDR3 nucleotides are TGTGCCAGCAGCGCCTCCCGCGAGCAGTGCTTC. Amino acids: CASSASREQCF.